The entry that follows covers one TCR beta chain sequence. Germline assignment: CDR1 WSHSY and CDR2 SAAADI. There are 13 residues in the CDR3. Trimming stripped 6 bases from V and 2 bases from J, with 11 bases between. Some clones are missing from TCRdb's copy, which holds only in-frame ones; the method was immunoSEQ multiplex PCR. This table has about 120,000 clones, around 87% appearing once. This sample was taken from a study of control samples from healthy donors and cancer patients. Sequencing used blood. This chain joins TRBV10-2 and TRBJ2-7; D call uncertain. This sequence originates from a young man in good health. For the CDR3, the DNA is TGCGCCAGCAGAGGCCCCGGTACCTACGAGCAGTACTTC. It yields the protein CASRGPGTYEQYF.